Described below is a single T cell receptor (beta chain) sequence and its context. These data belong to a study of blood T cell repertoires in COVID-19. Study details: The origin of the acute and convalescent COVID-19 samples was the United States, Italy and Spain. From T cells, B-cell-depleted T cells, or PBMCs came the material, which was cDNA or gDNA.

Authors' processing steps: From reference gene primer amplification, estimates of nucleated cell counts were derived. Generated by immunoSEQ multiplex PCR, the TCRdb table keeps only in-frame clones and is missing some. V and J calls and clone size are as listed in that table; D and trimming were resolved from the DNA. The table has some 70,000 clones, approximately 87% seen once. The TCR comes from a man aged 50-60 years with active COVID-19. The sequenced sample consisted of peripheral blood.

The CDR3, as DNA: TGTGCTAGTGGGCCGAGTGATAACACAGATACGCAGTATTTT. This gives the protein CASGPSDNTDTQYF. V usage is TRBV12-5 and J usage is TRBJ2-3, with D unclear. CDR1 and CDR2 from the germline V gene are LGHNT and FRNRAP. Trimming shortened V by 6 bases and J by 2 bases, and 12 bases separated the two germline ends. The CDR3 has 14 residues.